This TCR beta chain is drawn from a study of blood T cell repertoires in COVID-19. Data came from immunoSEQ multiplex PCR; TCRdb stores just in-frame clones and leaves some out. Among 200,000 or so clones listed, 70% to 85% were seen once. There are 14 residues in the CDR3. V lost 4 bases and J lost 1, with 11 bases in between. CDR1 is SGHKS and CDR2 is YYEKEE in the germline V gene (reference sequence). The sample was peripheral blood. This receptor was identified in a human donor with acute or convalescent COVID-19. The donor label of this sample is uncertain. The chain joins TRBV5-5 to TRBJ1-1; maybe TRBD1 (5 bases). In DNA, the CDR3 is TGTGCCAGCAGCATATTAGACAGGAACACTGAAGCTTTCTTT. Its translation is CASSILDRNTEAFF. Complete variable domain (other parts from reference TRBV5-5 and TRBJ1-1): DAGVTQSPTHLIKTRGQQVTLRCSPISGHKSVSWYQQVLGQGPQFIFQYYEKEERGRGNFPDRFSARQFPNYSSELNVNALLLGDSALYLCASSILDRNTEAFFGQGTRLTVV.